A selection of T cell receptor beta chains follows, all from one sample in a study of T cells expressing NK-cell markers. Following a re-call of the 5' RACE reads, TCRdb has one entry per CDR3 protein and lacks DNA. The repertoire shows around 140,000 distinct CDR3 sequences; the top ten hold 9.5% to 15%. The sample consisted of blood T cells: a sorted CD56 or NKG2C T cell subset, CD4+ or CD8+ T cells, or bulk PBMC T cells (not recorded which). These receptors all come from a man younger than 30 in good health. Each CDR3 is given with its conserved first and last residue. Fields, in order: J gene, V gene, CDR3 protein.

J: TRBJ2-5; V: TRBV15; CDR3: CATAARDSEYQETQYF
J: TRBJ2-3; V: TRBV15; CDR3: CATSREPPSWRTDTQYF
J: TRBJ1-1; V: TRBV24-1; CDR3: CATSEDGQPNTEAFF
J: TRBJ2-3; V: TRBV18; CDR3: CASSPLGLADTQYF
J: TRBJ2-1; V: TRBV5-6; CDR3: CASSDTLAGMNEQFF
J: TRBJ2-1; V: TRBV20-1; CDR3: CSAREEGGGRAPGPYNEQFF
J: TRBJ2-1; V: TRBV4-3; CDR3: CASSQDTRSNEQFF
J: TRBJ2-7; V: TRBV5-5; CDR3: CASSFVRDGLEEQYF
J: TRBJ2-1; V: TRBV6-5; CDR3: CASNRAGNEQFF
J: TRBJ1-4; V: TRBV5-6; CDR3: CASSPQGAEEEKLFF
J: TRBJ2-2; V: TRBV6-1; CDR3: CASSEGSWRLNTGELFF
J: TRBJ1-1; V: TRBV4-2; CDR3: CASSQLRGLEAFF
J: TRBJ1-1; V: TRBV29-1; CDR3: CSAMTANTEAFF
J: TRBJ2-1; V: TRBV6-2/TRBV6-3; CDR3: CASNSAGGSYNEQFF
J: TRBJ2-7; V: TRBV12-3/TRBV12-4; CDR3: CASSFNLDGGSSYEQYF
J: TRBJ2-7; V: TRBV9; CDR3: CASSVGGTYEQYF
J: TRBJ2-7; V: TRBV12-3/TRBV12-4; CDR3: CASSLGRVYEQYF
J: TRBJ2-1; V: TRBV28; CDR3: CASSFMRVRGLEQFF
J: TRBJ2-4; V: TRBV12-3/TRBV12-4; CDR3: CASRSLVGLAKNIQYF
J: TRBJ2-1; V: TRBV9; CDR3: CASSVETSADEQFF
J: TRBJ2-7; V: TRBV3-1; CDR3: CASSQSGSSYEQYF
J: TRBJ2-3; V: TRBV7-3; CDR3: CASSLGGGVGDTQYF
J: TRBJ2-5; V: TRBV6-1; CDR3: CASSSGTGVLETQYF
J: TRBJ2-2; V: TRBV20-1; CDR3: CSGRETRVGELFF
J: TRBJ1-1; V: TRBV3-1; CDR3: CASSQDHSEAFF
J: TRBJ2-7; V: TRBV3-1; CDR3: CASSQVVAGQDEQYF
J: TRBJ2-1; V: TRBV6-4; CDR3: CASSLAGGPNEQFF
J: TRBJ2-5; V: TRBV19; CDR3: CASSIDGGGTAFGETQYF
J: TRBJ1-5; V: TRBV6-2/TRBV6-3; CDR3: CASSIDPGGNQPQHF
J: TRBJ2-7; V: TRBV2; CDR3: CASSPNSYEQYF
J: TRBJ2-7; V: TRBV6-1; CDR3: CASNPSGDVEQYF
J: TRBJ2-2; V: TRBV7-9; CDR3: CASMRQGPGELFF
J: TRBJ2-4; V: TRBV12-3/TRBV12-4; CDR3: CASSLYGQGNIQYF
J: TRBJ2-2; V: TRBV11-2; CDR3: CATEGFGGANTGELFF
J: TRBJ2-2; V: TRBV10-2; CDR3: CASIMGGTGELFF
J: TRBJ1-4; V: TRBV19; CDR3: CASSQGAWMFF
J: TRBJ2-1; V: TRBV5-6; CDR3: CASMLVRLTYNEQFF
J: TRBJ2-1; V: TRBV24-1; CDR3: CAIGTSGDHTYNEQFF
J: TRBJ2-1; V: TRBV4-1; CDR3: CASSQESSSYNEQFF
J: TRBJ1-2; V: TRBV20-1; CDR3: CSARDLDYYGYTF
J: TRBJ2-1; V: TRBV16; CDR3: CASSLASLLAAYNEQFF
J: TRBJ1-3; V: TRBV12-3/TRBV12-4; CDR3: CAAGPTSGNTIYF
J: TRBJ2-6; V: TRBV14; CDR3: CASSQVLQTGANVLTF
J: TRBJ2-5; V: TRBV10-3; CDR3: CAISESRGGGETQYF
J: TRBJ2-7; V: TRBV5-1; CDR3: CASGLGDEQYF
J: TRBJ2-3; V: TRBV7-8; CDR3: CASSLRLAGDSTDTQYF
J: TRBJ1-1; V: TRBV27; CDR3: CASSLSINTEAFF
J: TRBJ2-1; V: TRBV27; CDR3: CASSSLTGDAYNEQFF
J: TRBJ2-2; V: TRBV29-1; CDR3: CSAKTNHAANTGELFF
J: TRBJ2-2; V: TRBV20-1; CDR3: CSARGGRALTGELFF
J: TRBJ2-1; V: TRBV4-3; CDR3: CASTSGRGYNEQFF
J: TRBJ1-2; V: TRBV20-1; CDR3: CSARDPGIDSNYGYTF
J: TRBJ1-6; V: TRBV15; CDR3: CATSSYNSPLHF
J: TRBJ2-1; V: TRBV30; CDR3: CARGQGRGDNEQFF
J: TRBJ2-7; V: TRBV9; CDR3: CASSVDDRPYEQYF
J: TRBJ2-1; V: TRBV12-3/TRBV12-4; CDR3: CASRVENEQFF
J: TRBJ2-1; V: TRBV27; CDR3: CASSLITTSGDNEQFF
J: TRBJ2-2; V: TRBV6-1; CDR3: CAIGTSGLTGELFF